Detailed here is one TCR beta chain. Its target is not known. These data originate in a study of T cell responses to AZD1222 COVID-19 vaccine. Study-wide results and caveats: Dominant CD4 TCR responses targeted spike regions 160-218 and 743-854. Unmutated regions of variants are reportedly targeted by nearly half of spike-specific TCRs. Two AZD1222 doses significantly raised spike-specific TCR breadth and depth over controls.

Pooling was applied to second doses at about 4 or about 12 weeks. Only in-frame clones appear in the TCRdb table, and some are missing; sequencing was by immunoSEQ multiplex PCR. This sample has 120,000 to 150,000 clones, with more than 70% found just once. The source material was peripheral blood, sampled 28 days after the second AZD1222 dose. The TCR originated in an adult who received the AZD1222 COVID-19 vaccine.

CDR3 DNA: TGTGCCAGCAGCTTGGTTGATTGGGAAGCCACTGAAGCTTTCTTT. The encoded protein is CASSLVDWEATEAFF. The chain couples TRBV5-4 to TRBJ1-1, with D uncertain. This CDR3 spans 15 amino acids. The germline CDR1 and CDR2 sequences are SGHNT and YYREEE (reference sequence). V was trimmed by 0 bases and J by 4 bases, leaving 13 bases between them.